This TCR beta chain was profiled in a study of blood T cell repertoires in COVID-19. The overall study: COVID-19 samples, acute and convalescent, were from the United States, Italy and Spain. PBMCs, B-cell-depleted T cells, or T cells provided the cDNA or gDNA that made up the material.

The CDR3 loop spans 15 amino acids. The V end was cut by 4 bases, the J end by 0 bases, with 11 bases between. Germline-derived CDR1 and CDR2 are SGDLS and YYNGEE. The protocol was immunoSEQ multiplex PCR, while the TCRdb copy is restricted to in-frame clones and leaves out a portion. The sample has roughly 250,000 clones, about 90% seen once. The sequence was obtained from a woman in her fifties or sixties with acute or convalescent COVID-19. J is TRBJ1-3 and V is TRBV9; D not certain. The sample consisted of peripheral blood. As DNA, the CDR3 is TGTGCCAGCAGCACAGACGGTAGCTCTGGAAACACCATATATTTT. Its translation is CASSTDGSSGNTIYF.